The sequence of this T cell receptor (beta chain) was determined in a study of T cell responses to AZD1222 COVID-19 vaccine. Produced via immunoSEQ multiplex PCR; TCRdb's table is partial and in-frame only. The sample consists of approximately 150,000 clones, approximately 92% of them appearing once. The CDR3 has 14 residues. Germline loops: CDR1 SNHLY, CDR2 FYNNEI. Unmatched junction bases numbered 14, after V lost 11 bases and J lost 5 bases. This TCR came from an adult in good health. The specimen was peripheral blood, collected on day 0 of AZD1222 vaccination. The rearrangement uses TRBV2 and TRBJ1-2; 7 nucleotides match TRBD1. The CDR3 reads CASRFGQGEYGYTF. The CDR3 coding sequence is TGTGCCTCCAGGTTCGGCCAGGGGGAATATGGCTACACCTTC.